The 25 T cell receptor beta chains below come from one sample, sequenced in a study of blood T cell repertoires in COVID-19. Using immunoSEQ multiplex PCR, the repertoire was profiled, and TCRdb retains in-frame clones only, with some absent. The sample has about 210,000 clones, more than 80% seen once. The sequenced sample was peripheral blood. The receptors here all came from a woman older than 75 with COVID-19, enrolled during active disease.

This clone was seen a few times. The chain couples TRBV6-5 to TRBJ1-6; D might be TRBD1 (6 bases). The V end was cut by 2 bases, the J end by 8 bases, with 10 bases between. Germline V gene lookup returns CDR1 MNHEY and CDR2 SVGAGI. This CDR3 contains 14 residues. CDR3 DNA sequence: TGTGCCAGCAGTTACCGCGGGGGCGATTCACCCCTCCACTTT. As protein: CASSYRGGDSPLHF.

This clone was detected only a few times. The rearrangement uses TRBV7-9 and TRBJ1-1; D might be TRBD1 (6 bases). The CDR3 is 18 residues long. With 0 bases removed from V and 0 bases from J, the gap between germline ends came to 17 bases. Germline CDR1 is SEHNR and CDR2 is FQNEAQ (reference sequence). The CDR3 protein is CASSLAGSAGAMNTEAFF. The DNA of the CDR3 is TGTGCCAGCAGCTTAGCGGGGTCGGCAGGGGCGATGAACACTGAAGCTTTCTTT.

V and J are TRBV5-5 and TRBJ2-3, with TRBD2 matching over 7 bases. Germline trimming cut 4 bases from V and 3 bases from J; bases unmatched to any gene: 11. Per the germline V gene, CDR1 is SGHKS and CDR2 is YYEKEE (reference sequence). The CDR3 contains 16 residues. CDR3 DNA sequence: TGTGCCAGCAGCGTTCGGGGAGGGGCATCTACAGATACGCAGTATTTT. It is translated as CASSVRGGASTDTQYF.

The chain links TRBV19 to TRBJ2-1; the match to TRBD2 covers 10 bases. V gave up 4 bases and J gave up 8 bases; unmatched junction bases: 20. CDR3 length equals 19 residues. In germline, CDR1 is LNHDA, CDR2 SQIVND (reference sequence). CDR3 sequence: CASSTSSTSSGGRYYEQFF. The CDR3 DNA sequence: TGTGCCAGTAGTACGTCTTCCACCTCTAGCGGGGGTAGATATTATGAGCAGTTCTTC.

CDR3: CASSPGLAGDTQYF. The CDR3 DNA is TGTGCCAGCAGCCCTGGACTAGCCGGAGATACGCAGTATTTT. The chain is built from TRBV7-9 and TRBJ2-3, with 8 positions matching TRBD2. V shed 5 bases and J 5 bases; nucleotides not matched to a gene: 6. CDR1 and CDR2 from the germline V gene are SEHNR and FQNEAQ (reference sequence). This CDR3 region has 14 residues.

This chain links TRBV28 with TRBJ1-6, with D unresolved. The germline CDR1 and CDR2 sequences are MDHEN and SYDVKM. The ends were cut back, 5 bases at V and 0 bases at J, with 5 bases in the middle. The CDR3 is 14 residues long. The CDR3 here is CASSTDSYNSPLHF. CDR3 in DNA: TGTGCCAGCAGTACAGACTCCTATAATTCACCCCTCCACTTT.

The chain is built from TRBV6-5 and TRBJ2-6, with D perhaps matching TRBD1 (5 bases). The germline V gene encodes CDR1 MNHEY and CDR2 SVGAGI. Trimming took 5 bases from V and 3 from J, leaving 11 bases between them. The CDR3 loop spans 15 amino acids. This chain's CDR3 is CASSNRFGGANVLTF. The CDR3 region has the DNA TGTGCCAGCAGTAACAGGTTTGGTGGGGCCAACGTCCTGACTTTC.

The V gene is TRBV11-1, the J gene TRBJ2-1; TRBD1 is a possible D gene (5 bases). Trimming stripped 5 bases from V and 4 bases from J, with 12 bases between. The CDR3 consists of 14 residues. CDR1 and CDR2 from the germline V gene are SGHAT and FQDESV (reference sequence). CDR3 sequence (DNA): TGTGCCAGCAGCCGCCAGGGTCAATACAATGAGCAGTTCTTC. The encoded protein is CASSRQGQYNEQFF.

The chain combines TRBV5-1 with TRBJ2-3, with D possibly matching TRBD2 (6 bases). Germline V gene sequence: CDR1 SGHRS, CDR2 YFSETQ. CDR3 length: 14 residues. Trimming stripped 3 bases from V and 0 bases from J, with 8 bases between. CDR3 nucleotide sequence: TGCGCCAGCAGCTCCGGGACTAGCACAGATACGCAGTATTTT. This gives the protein CASSSGTSTDTQYF.

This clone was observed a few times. In DNA form, the CDR3 reads TGTGCCAGCGGCACAGGAGTGAACACTGAAGCTTTCTTT. It is translated as CASGTGVNTEAFF. The chain recombines TRBV2 with TRBJ1-1; possible D gene TRBD1, 5 bases. Germline-derived CDR1 and CDR2 are SNHLY and FYNNEI. Trimming cost V 8 bases and J 0 bases, with 10 bases left between them. The CDR3 sequence is 13 residues long.

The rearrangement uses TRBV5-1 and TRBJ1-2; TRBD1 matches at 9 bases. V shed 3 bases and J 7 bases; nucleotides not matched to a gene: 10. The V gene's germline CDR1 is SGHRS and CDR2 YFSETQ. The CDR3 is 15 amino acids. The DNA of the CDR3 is TGCGCCAGCAGCTCTACGGGACAGGGTTGGCGTGGCTACACCTTC. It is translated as CASSSTGQGWRGYTF.

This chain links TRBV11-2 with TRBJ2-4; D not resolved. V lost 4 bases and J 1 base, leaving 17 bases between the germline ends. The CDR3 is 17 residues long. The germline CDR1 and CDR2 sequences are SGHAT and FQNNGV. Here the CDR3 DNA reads TGTGCCAGCAGCTCCTTCGGGTCGAGTGGGGCCAAAAACATTCAGTACTTC. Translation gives CASSSFGSSGAKNIQYF.

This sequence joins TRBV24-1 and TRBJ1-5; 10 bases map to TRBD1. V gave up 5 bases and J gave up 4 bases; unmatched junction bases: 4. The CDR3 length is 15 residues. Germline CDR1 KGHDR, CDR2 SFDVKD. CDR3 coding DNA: TGTGCCACCAGTGGGACAGGGGGTAGGAATCAGCCCCAGCATTTT. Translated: CATSGTGGRNQPQHF.

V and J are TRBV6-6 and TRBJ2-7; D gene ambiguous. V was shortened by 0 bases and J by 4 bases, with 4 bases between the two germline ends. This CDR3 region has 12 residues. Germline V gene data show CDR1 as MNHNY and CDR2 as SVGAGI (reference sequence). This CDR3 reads CASSYSAYEQYF. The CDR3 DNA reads TGTGCCAGCAGTTACTCCGCGTACGAGCAGTACTTC.

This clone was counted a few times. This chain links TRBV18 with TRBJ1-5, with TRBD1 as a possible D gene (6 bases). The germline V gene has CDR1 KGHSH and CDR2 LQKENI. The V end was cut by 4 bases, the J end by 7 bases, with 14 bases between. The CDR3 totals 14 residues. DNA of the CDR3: TGTGCCAGCTCACTACAGGGAGAAGGCCAGCCCCAGCATTTT. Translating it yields CASSLQGEGQPQHF.

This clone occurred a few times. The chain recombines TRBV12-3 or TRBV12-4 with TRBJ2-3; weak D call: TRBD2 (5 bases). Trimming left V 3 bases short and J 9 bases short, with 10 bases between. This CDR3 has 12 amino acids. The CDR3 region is CASSFRRRTQYF. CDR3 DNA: TGTGCCAGCAGTTTCAGAAGGAGGACGCAGTATTTT.

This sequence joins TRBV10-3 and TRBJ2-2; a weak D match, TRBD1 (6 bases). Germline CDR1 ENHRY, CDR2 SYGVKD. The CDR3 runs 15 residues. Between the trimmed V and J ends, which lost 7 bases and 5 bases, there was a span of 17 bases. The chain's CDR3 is CAINDRNRDTGELFF. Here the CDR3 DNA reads TGTGCCATCAATGACCGAAACAGGGATACCGGGGAGCTGTTTTTT.

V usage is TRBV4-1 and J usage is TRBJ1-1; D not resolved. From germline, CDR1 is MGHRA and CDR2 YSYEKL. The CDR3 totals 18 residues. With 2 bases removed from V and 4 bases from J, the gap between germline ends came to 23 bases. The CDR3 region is CASSQILRSGWEGTEAFF. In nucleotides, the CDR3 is TGCGCCAGCAGCCAAATCTTGAGAAGCGGGTGGGAGGGCACTGAAGCTTTCTTT.

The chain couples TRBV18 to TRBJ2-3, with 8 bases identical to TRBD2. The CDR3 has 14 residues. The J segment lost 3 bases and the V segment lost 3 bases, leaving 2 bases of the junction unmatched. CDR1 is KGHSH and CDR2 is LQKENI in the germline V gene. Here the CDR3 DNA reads TGTGCCAGCTCACCCGGGACTAGGACAGATACGCAGTATTTT. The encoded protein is CASSPGTRTDTQYF. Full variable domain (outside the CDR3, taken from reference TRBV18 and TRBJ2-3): NAGVMQNPRHLVRRRGQEARLRCSPMKGHSHVYWYRQLPEEGLKFMVYLQKENIIDESGMPKERFSAEFPKEGPSILRIQQVVRGDSAAYFCASSPGTRTDTQYFGPGTRLTVL.

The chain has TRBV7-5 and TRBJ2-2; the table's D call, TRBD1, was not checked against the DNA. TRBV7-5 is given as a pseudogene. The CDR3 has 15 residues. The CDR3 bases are TGTGCCAGAAGCGCCCAGGGCACCGACACCGGGGAGCTGTTTTTT. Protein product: CARSAQGTDTGELFF.

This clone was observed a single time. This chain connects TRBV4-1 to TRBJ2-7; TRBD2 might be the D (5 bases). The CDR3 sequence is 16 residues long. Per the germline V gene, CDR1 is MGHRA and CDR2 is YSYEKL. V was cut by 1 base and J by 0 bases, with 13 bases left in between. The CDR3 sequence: CASSQVSSGSSYEQYF. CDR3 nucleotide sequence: TGCGCCAGCAGCCAAGTCTCCAGCGGCAGCTCCTACGAGCAGTACTTC.

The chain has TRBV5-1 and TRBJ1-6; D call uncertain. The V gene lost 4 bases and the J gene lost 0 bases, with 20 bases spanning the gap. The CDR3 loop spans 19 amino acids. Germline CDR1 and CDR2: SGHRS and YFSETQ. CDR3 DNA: TGCGCCAGCAGCCCGTGGCCCTCAGGCCTGAGCTCCTATAATTCACCCCTCCACTTT. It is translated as CASSPWPSGLSSYNSPLHF.

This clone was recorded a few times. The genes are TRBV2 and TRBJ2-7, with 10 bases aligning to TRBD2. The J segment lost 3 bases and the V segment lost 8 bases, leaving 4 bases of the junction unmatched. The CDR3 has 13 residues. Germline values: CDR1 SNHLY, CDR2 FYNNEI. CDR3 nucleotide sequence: TGTGCCAGCCTAGCGGGAGACCGCTACGAGCAGTACTTC. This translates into CASLAGDRYEQYF. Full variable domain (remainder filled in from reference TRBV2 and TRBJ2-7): EPEVTQTPSHQVTQMGQEVILRCVPISNHLYFYWYRQILGQKVEFLVSFYNNEISEKSEIFDDQFSVERPDGSNFTLKIRSTKLEDSAMYFCASLAGDRYEQYFGPGTRLTVT.

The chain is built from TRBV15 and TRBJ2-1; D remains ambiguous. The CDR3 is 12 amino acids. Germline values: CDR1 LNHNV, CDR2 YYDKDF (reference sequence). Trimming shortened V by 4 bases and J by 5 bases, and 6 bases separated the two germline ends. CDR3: CATSTRNNEQFF. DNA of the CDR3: TGTGCCACCAGCACGAGAAACAATGAGCAGTTCTTC.

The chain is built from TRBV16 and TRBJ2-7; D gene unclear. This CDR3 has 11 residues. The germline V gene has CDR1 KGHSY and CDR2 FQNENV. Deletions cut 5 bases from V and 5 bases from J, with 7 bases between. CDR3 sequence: CASSELDEQYF. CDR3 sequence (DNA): TGTGCCAGCAGCGAGTTAGACGAGCAGTACTTC.